The next 32 T cell receptor beta chains were all read from a single sample in a study of blood T cell repertoires in COVID-19. Repertoires were generated with immunoSEQ multiplex PCR, while TCRdb's copy carries only in-frame clones and drops some. The sample contains tens of thousands of clones, approximately 86% of which appear only once. Sample: peripheral blood. The origin of the receptors is a man in his forties with COVID-19, enrolled during active disease.

V and J are TRBV19 and TRBJ1-2, with D tentatively TRBD1 (6 bases). There are 13 residues in the CDR3. The germline CDR1 and CDR2 sequences are LNHDA and SQIVND (reference sequence). V gave up 8 bases and J gave up 4 bases, with 14 bases separating them. CDR3 nucleotide sequence: TGTGCCAGTTCGGACAGACCGAGCTATGGCTACACCTTC. It is translated as CASSDRPSYGYTF.

The chain is built from TRBV2 and TRBJ2-3; D is ambiguous. Trimming took off 4 bases at V and 2 bases at J, with 7 bases between the two ends. CDR3 length equals 13 residues. CDR1 SNHLY and CDR2 FYNNEI come from the germline V gene. The CDR3 spells CASSAPFTDTQYF. As DNA, the CDR3 is TGTGCCAGCAGTGCCCCTTTCACAGATACGCAGTATTTT.

The chain recombines TRBV20-1 with TRBJ2-1; D perhaps matches TRBD2 (6 bases). V dropped 5 bases and J dropped 15 bases, with 17 bases sitting between them. There are 11 residues in the CDR3. CDR1 DFQATT and CDR2 SNEGSKA come from the germline V gene (reference sequence). Here the CDR3 reads CSAPSRDDWFF. The CDR3 DNA follows: TGCAGTGCTCCCTCGCGGGACGACTGGTTCTTC.

The CDR3 DNA is TGTGCCAGCCGCATCGGACTAGCGAACAATGAGCAGTTCTTC. It yields the protein CASRIGLANNEQFF. The V and J genes are TRBV27 and TRBJ2-1, with 9 positions matching TRBD2. The V and J ends lost 8 bases and 5 bases, in that order; junction bases with no gene match: 7. This CDR3 comprises 14 residues. CDR1 and CDR2 from the germline V gene are MNHEY and SMNVEV (reference sequence).

The rearrangement joins TRBV7-3 to TRBJ1-2; D call uncertain. The CDR3 has 13 residues. Between the trimmed V and J ends, which lost 1 base and 4 bases, there was a span of 7 bases. In germline, CDR1 is SGHTA, CDR2 FQGTGA. As DNA, the CDR3 is TGTGCCAGCAGCTTAATACCCGGCTATGGCTACACCTTC. This gives the protein CASSLIPGYGYTF.

The chain carries TRBV29-1 and TRBJ1-1; TRBD1 aligns across 9 bases. Trimming removed 7 bases from V and 3 bases from J; junction bases left unmatched: 9. The length of the CDR3 is 14 residues. CDR1 SQVTM and CDR2 ANQGSEA come from the germline V gene. The CDR3 loop reads CSAPPGTGYTEAFF. CDR3 bases: TGCAGCGCGCCTCCCGGGACAGGGTACACTGAAGCTTTCTTT. Full variable domain (remainder filled in from reference TRBV29-1 and TRBJ1-1): SAVISQKPSRDICQRGTSLTIQCQVDSQVTMMFWYRQQPGQSLTLIATANQGSEATYESGFVIDKFPISRPNLTFSTLTVSNMSPEDSSIYLCSAPPGTGYTEAFFGQGTRLTVV.

The V and J genes are TRBV29-1 and TRBJ2-2, with 7 nucleotides matching TRBD2. Germline lookup yields CDR1 SQVTM and CDR2 ANQGSEA. CDR3 size: 14 residues. V shed 5 bases and J 4 bases; nucleotides not matched to a gene: 7. This CDR3 is CSVLLGGSTGELFF. CDR3 DNA sequence: TGCAGCGTTCTTCTTGGCGGGAGCACCGGGGAGCTGTTTTTT.

V and J are TRBV2 and TRBJ1-6; no definite D call. Trimming removed 7 bases at V and 3 bases at J, with 7 bases between. The CDR3 covers 13 residues. The germline V gene has CDR1 SNHLY and CDR2 FYNNEI. The CDR3 DNA sequence: TGTGCCAGCACGGTTGGCTATAATTCACCCCTCCACTTT. As protein: CASTVGYNSPLHF.

The rearrangement joins TRBV2 to TRBJ1-2; the match to TRBD1 covers 7 bases. V gave up 6 bases and J gave up 4 bases; unmatched junction bases: 20. CDR1 and CDR2 (germline): SNHLY, FYNNEI. CDR3 length equals 18 residues. CDR3 in amino acids: CASRGTGTEQIKLYGYTF. The CDR3 DNA follows: TGTGCCAGCAGGGGAACCGGGACAGAACAAATAAAACTCTATGGCTACACCTTC.

This clone was seen only once. The rearrangement uses TRBV7-2 and TRBJ1-1; 8 bases fit TRBD1. This CDR3 comprises 15 residues. Per the germline V gene, CDR1 is SGHTA and CDR2 is FQGNSA. The trim removed 5 bases at V and 11 bases at J, leaving 16 bases unmatched. The CDR3 spells CASSTFTQGAVGAFF. In DNA, the CDR3 is TGTGCCAGCAGCACCTTCACGCAGGGGGCTGTGGGCGCTTTCTTT.

The chain carries TRBV28 and TRBJ1-4; D not resolved. V lost 4 bases and J lost 8, with 17 bases in between. The CDR3 totals 15 residues. Germline V lookup: CDR1 MDHEN, CDR2 SYDVKM. CDR3 sequence reads: CASSSGGRAEEKLFF. The CDR3 DNA reads TGTGCCAGCAGTTCTGGAGGGCGAGCGGAGGAAAAACTGTTTTTT.

The chain couples TRBV7-9 to TRBJ2-2, with 10 bases lining up with TRBD2. Trimming cost V 1 base and J 6 bases; bases outside gene matches: 5. Germline CDR1 reads SEHNR; CDR2 reads FQNEAQ (reference sequence). The CDR3 totals 16 residues. CDR3 region: CASSLGGLAFSGELFF. CDR3 sequence (DNA): TGTGCCAGCAGCTTAGGGGGACTAGCGTTTTCCGGGGAGCTGTTTTTT.

The gene calls are TRBV12-3 or TRBV12-4 and TRBJ1-1, with TRBD1 as a possible D gene (5 bases). The CDR3 contains 13 residues. The V end was cut by 6 bases, the J end by 5 bases, with 13 bases between. The CDR3 region has the DNA TGTGCCAGCAGGATACAAGGGGCGACTGAAGCTTTCTTT. This translates into CASRIQGATEAFF.

V and J are TRBV7-8 and TRBJ1-4; TRBD1 matches 7 bases. V shed 3 bases, J shed 0 bases, and the junction held 13 bases outside the gene matches. Germline V gives CDR1 SGHVS, CDR2 FQNEAQ. CDR3 length: 19 residues. CDR3 nucleotide sequence: TGTGCCAGCAGCTTCCGTGGGCAGGGGGGAAGCACAACTAATGAAAAACTGTTTTTT. As protein: CASSFRGQGGSTTNEKLFF.

This rearrangement joins TRBV30 to TRBJ2-3; TRBD2 agrees at 10 bases. Trimming took 0 bases from V and 5 from J; bases not matched to a gene: 8. This CDR3 spans 16 amino acids. Germline V gene data show CDR1 as GTSNPN and CDR2 as SVGIG (reference sequence). For the CDR3, the DNA is TGTGCCTGGAGTGTAAGCGGGACTAGCGTCCGAGATACGCAGTATTTT. As protein: CAWSVSGTSVRDTQYF.

The CDR3 DNA follows: TGTGCCAGCAGACCACTCGGACAGCGTCGGGAAAAACTGTTTTTT. The encoded protein is CASRPLGQRREKLFF. The chain employs TRBV21-1 and TRBJ1-4; the DNA was not compared with TRBD1, the D call given in the table. TRBV21-1 is listed as a pseudogene. This CDR3 contains 15 residues.

The V call is TRBV10-3, the J call TRBJ1-3; tentative D call: TRBD1 (5 bases). The CDR3 covers 18 residues. Germline-derived CDR1 and CDR2 are ENHRY and SYGVKD. Between the trimmed V and J ends, which lost 0 bases and 0 bases, there was a span of 15 bases. CDR3 DNA: TGTGCCATCAGTGAGTCGGGGCAGGGCCTTGGCTCTGGAAACACCATATATTTT. It specifies CAISESGQGLGSGNTIYF.

This clone was seen only a few times. The J gene is TRBJ2-7, the V gene TRBV20-1, with D unclear. The CDR3 runs to 11 residues. Germline-derived CDR1 and CDR2 are DFQATT and SNEGSKA (reference sequence). Trimming shortened V by 4 bases and J by 4 bases, and 8 bases separated the two germline ends. The CDR3 DNA sequence: TGCAGTGCTAACCGCGAGTACGAGCAGTACTTC. Its translation: CSANREYEQYF.

J is TRBJ1-1 and V is TRBV30; 9 bases are shared with TRBD1. Losses at the gene ends were 3 bases for V and 6 bases for J; bases not matched to a gene: 8. This CDR3 comprises 14 residues. Germline values: CDR1 GTSNPN, CDR2 SVGIG (reference sequence). CDR3 in amino acids: CAWRISGTGPEAFF. CDR3 in DNA: TGTGCCTGGAGAATCTCCGGGACAGGGCCTGAAGCTTTCTTT.

This clone was recorded once. The genes are TRBV14 and TRBJ1-1; the D gene is possibly TRBD1 (5 bases). This CDR3 is built from 16 residues. The V gene lost 3 bases and the J gene lost 4 bases, with 18 bases spanning the gap. Per germline, CDR1 SGHDN and CDR2 FVKESK. In DNA, the CDR3 is TGTGCCAGCAGCCAGGAACACGGGGGTTTAGGCACTGAAGCTTTCTTT. Its protein is CASSQEHGGLGTEAFF.

The CDR3 region is CASSPISYEQYF. DNA for the CDR3: TGTGCCAGCAGTCCCATCTCCTACGAGCAGTACTTC. This chain uses TRBV27 with TRBJ2-7, with no clear D. With 5 bases removed from V and 0 bases from J, the gap between germline ends came to 5 bases. Germline CDR1 reads MNHEY; CDR2 reads SMNVEV (reference sequence). This CDR3 spans 12 amino acids.

CDR3 DNA sequence: TGTGCCAGCAGGCCTGCAGGGTACAGAAATGAAAAACTGTTTTTT. Protein product: CASRPAGYRNEKLFF. The chain combines TRBV27 with TRBJ1-4, with TRBD1 as a possible D gene (5 bases). V was shortened by 6 bases and J by 5 bases, with 16 bases between the two germline ends. Germline V gene data show CDR1 as MNHEY and CDR2 as SMNVEV (reference sequence). The CDR3 loop spans 15 amino acids.

V gene TRBV7-9 combines with J gene TRBJ1-2; 7 bases are shared with TRBD1. The CDR3 sequence is 12 residues long. J lost 6 bases, V lost 6 bases, and 4 bases had no gene match. Germline CDR1 SEHNR, CDR2 FQNEAQ (reference sequence). The CDR3 coding sequence is TGTGCCAGCAGACTGGGGACAGATGGCTACACCTTC. Protein sequence: CASRLGTDGYTF.

V is TRBV4-1 and J is TRBJ1-5, with a possible D match to TRBD1 (6 bases). There are 14 residues in the CDR3. Trimming pared 7 bases from V and 1 base from J, leaving 11 bases between. Germline V gene lookup returns CDR1 MGHRA and CDR2 YSYEKL. DNA of the CDR3: TGCGCCAGCAACAGGGTTGTAAGCAATCAGCCCCAGCATTTT. Translated: CASNRVVSNQPQHF.

The J gene is TRBJ2-5, the V gene TRBV19; 7 bases are a match to TRBD1. The ends lost 4 bases at V and 6 bases at J; junction bases unmatched: 8. The CDR3 totals 14 residues. CDR1 is LNHDA and CDR2 is SQIVND in the germline V gene (reference sequence). CDR3 bases: TGTGCCAGTAGTAAAACAGGGGTGGAAAAGACCCAGTACTTC. Amino acids: CASSKTGVEKTQYF. The complete variable domain, with remaining parts taken from reference TRBV19 and TRBJ2-5, reads DGGITQSPKYLFRKEGQNVTLSCEQNLNHDAMYWYRQDPGQGLRLIYYSQIVNDFQKGDIAEGYSVSREKKESFPLTVTSAQKNPTAFYLCASSKTGVEKTQYFGPGTRLLVL.

This clone was counted a few times. CDR3 region: CASVRTSGRIANTGELFF. The CDR3 DNA is TGTGCCAGCGTCAGGACTAGCGGGAGGATAGCGAACACCGGGGAGCTGTTTTTT. V is TRBV7-8 and J is TRBJ2-2; 14 positions match TRBD2. The CDR3 sequence is 18 residues long. V trimming: 8 bases; J trimming: 0 bases; junction bases outside the gene matches: 8. Germline V gives CDR1 SGHVS, CDR2 FQNEAQ.

The rearrangement uses TRBV7-9 and TRBJ2-7; 7 nucleotides match TRBD2. The CDR3 contains 16 residues. V shed 4 bases and J 2 bases; nucleotides not matched to a gene: 11. CDR1 and CDR2 (germline): SEHNR, FQNEAQ (reference sequence). The CDR3 reads CASSSRDYKKPYEQYF. In DNA form, the CDR3 reads TGTGCCAGCAGCTCCCGGGACTATAAAAAGCCCTACGAGCAGTACTTC.

The genes are TRBV3-1 (or the pseudogene TRBV3-2) and TRBJ1-2, with D possibly TRBD1 on 6 matching bases. Trimming shortened V by 1 base and J by 8 bases, and 14 bases separated the two germline ends. In germline, CDR1 is LGHDT, CDR2 YNNKEL (reference sequence). The CDR3 covers 14 residues. Written as DNA, the CDR3 is TGTGCCAGCAGCCAAGGAGTGGGGGCGCGGGGCTACACCTTC. It encodes CASSQGVGARGYTF.

The chain is built from TRBV5-1 and TRBJ2-1; possible D gene TRBD2, 5 bases. CDR1 and CDR2 (germline): SGHRS, YFSETQ. The CDR3 has 17 amino acids. The V end lost 4 bases, the J end lost 1 base, and 18 bases lay between the germline ends. The CDR3 DNA follows: TGCGCCAGCAGCCTATTCGGGTTGGGGAGATCCTACAATGAGCAGTTCTTC. It encodes CASSLFGLGRSYNEQFF. Full variable domain (missing parts from reference TRBV5-1 and TRBJ2-1): KAGVTQTPRYLIKTRGQQVTLSCSPISGHRSVSWYQQTPGQGLQFLFEYFSETQRNKGNFPGRFSGRQFSNSRSEMNVSTLELGDSALYLCASSLFGLGRSYNEQFFGPGTRLTVL.

CDR3 region: CASSLDREPNEKLFF. The CDR3 region has the DNA TGTGCCAGCAGCTTAGACAGGGAACCTAATGAAAAACTGTTTTTT. The V call is TRBV7-9, the J call TRBJ1-4, with a weak D call TRBD1 (6 bases). V lost 1 base, J lost 3 bases, and 9 bases lay in between. The germline CDR1 and CDR2 sequences are SEHNR and FQNEAQ (reference sequence). This CDR3 spans 15 amino acids.

This clone is a singleton in its sample. The CDR3 loop reads CAISGAFMNTEAFF. CDR3 bases: TGTGCCATCAGTGGGGCCTTTATGAACACTGAAGCTTTCTTT. J is TRBJ1-1 and V is TRBV10-3; D unresolved. Germline V gives CDR1 ENHRY, CDR2 SYGVKD. This CDR3 comprises 14 residues. The V end lost 4 bases, the J end lost 0 bases, and 9 bases lay between the germline ends.

This chain links TRBV14 with TRBJ2-3; D gene uncertain. This CDR3 has 13 residues. The germline V gene has CDR1 SGHDN and CDR2 FVKESK. Trimming shortened V by 3 bases and J by 3 bases, and 7 bases separated the two germline ends. The CDR3 is CASSQRLTDTQYF. DNA for the CDR3: TGTGCCAGCAGCCAGAGGTTGACAGATACGCAGTATTTT.